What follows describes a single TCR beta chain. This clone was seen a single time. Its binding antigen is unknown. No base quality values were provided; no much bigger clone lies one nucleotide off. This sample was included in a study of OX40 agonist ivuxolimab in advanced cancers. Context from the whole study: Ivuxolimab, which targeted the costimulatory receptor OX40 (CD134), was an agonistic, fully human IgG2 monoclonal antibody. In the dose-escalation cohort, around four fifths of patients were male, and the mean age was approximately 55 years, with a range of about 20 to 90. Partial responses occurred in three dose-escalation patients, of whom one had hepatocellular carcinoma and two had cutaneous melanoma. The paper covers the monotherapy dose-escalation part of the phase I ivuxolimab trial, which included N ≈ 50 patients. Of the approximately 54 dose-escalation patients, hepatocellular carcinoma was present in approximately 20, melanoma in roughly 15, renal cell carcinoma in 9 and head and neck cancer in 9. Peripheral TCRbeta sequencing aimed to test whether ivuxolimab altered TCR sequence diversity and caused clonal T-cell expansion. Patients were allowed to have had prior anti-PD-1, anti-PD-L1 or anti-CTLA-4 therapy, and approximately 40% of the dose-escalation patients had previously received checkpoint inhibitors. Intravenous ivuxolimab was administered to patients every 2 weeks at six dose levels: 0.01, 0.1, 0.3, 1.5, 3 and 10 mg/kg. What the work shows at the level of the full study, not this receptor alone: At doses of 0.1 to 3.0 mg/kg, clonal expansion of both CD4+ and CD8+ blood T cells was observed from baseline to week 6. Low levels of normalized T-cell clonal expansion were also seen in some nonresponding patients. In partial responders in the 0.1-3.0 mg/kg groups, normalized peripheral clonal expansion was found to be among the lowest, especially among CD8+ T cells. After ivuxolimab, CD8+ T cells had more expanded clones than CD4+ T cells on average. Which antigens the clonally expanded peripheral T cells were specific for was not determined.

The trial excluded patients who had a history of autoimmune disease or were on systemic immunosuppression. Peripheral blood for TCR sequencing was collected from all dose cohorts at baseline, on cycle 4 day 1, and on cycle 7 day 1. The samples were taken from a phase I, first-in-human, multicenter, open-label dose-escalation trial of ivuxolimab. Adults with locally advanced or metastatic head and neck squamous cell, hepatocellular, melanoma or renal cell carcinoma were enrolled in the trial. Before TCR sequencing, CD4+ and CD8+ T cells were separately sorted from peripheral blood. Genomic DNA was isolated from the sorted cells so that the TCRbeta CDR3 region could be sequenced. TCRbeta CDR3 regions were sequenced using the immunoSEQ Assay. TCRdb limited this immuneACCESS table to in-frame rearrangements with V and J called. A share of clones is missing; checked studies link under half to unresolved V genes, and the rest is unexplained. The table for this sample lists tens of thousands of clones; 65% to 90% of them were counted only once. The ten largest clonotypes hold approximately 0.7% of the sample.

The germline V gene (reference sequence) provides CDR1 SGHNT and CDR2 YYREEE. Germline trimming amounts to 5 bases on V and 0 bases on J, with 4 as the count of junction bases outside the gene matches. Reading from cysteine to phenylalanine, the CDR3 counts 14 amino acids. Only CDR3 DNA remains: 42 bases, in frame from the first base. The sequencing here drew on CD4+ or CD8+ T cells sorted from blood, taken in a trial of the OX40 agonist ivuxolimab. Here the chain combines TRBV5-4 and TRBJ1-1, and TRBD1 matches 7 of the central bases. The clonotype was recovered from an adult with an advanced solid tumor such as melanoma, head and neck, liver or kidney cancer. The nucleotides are TGTGCCAGCAGGTCAGGGGGAGTGAACACTGAAGCTTTCTTT. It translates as CASRSGGVNTEAFF.